This paragraph reports one T cell receptor (beta chain). This entry comes from a study of beta chain features in type 1 diabetes. CDR1 is SGHTA, CDR2 FQGNSA, per germline. This CDR3 is 15 amino acids long. Trimming stripped 3 bases from V and 5 bases from J, with 15 bases between. Sequencing targeted expressed TCRB transcripts, as all isolated RNA had been reverse transcribed. The repertoire was sequenced with immunoSEQ multiplex PCR; TCRdb's copy has only in-frame clones and lacks some. Of hundreds of thousands of clones in the sample, about 12% were seen once. The chain has TRBV7-2 and TRBJ2-3, with D tentatively TRBD2 (6 bases). The sequencing sample was made of naive CD4+ T cells from blood. This sequence was found in a man aged 18-30 years in good health. The chain's CDR3 is CASSFDRRVVDTQYF. CDR3 nucleotide sequence: TGTGCCAGCAGCTTCGATAGGAGGGTTGTAGATACGCAGTATTTT.